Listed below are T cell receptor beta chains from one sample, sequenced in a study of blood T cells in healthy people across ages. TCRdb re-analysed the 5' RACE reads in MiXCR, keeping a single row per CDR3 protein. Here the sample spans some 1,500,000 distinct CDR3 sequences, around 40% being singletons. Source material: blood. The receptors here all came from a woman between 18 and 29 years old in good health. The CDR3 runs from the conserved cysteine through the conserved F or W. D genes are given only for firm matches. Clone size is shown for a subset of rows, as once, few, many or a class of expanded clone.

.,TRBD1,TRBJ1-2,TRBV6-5,CASSTGEKGYTF,TGTGCCAGCAGTACAGGGGAGAAAGGCTACACCTTC
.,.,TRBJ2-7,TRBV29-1,CSVGQGGYNEQYF,TGCAGCGTTGGACAGGGAGGCTACAATGAGCAGTACTTC
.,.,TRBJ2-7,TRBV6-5,CASSHSPDRKVHEQYF,TGTGCCAGCAGTCACTCCCCCGACAGGAAAGTCCACGAGCAGTACTTC
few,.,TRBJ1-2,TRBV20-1,CSAQSYGYTF,TGCAGTGCTCAGTCTTATGGCTACACCTTC
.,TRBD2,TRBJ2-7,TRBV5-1,CASRMAEGGSLSEQYF,TGCGCCAGCAGAATGGCGGAGGGCGGGAGTCTCTCTGAGCAGTACTTC
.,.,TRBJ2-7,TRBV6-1,CALSGRDSYEQYF,TGTGCCTTATCTGGCAGGGACTCTTACGAGCAGTACTTC
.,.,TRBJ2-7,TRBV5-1,CASSLDGQGRNEQYF,TGCGCCAGCAGCCTGGATGGCCAGGGTAGAAACGAGCAGTACTTC
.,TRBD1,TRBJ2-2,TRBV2,CASSDWTGGAISGTGELFF,TGTGCCAGCAGTGACTGGACAGGGGGCGCAATTTCGGGCACCGGGGAGCTGTTTTTT
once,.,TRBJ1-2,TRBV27,CASSSVQTYGYTF,TGTGCCAGCAGTTCGGTCCAGACCTATGGCTACACCTTC
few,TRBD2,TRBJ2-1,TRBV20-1,CSARPLAGGSYNEQFF,TGCAGTGCTAGGCCTCTAGCGGGAGGATCCTACAATGAGCAGTTCTTC
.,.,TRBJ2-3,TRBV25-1,CASSDSGRQRHTDTQYF,TGTGCCAGCAGTGATTCCGGACGACAGAGACACACAGATACGCAGTATTTT
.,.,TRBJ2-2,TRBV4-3,CASSQVGAQAGELFF,TGCGCCAGCAGCCAAGTTGGGGCCCAGGCCGGGGAGCTGTTTTTT
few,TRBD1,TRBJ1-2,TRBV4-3,CASSQVTGAGGYTF,TGCGCCAGCAGCCAAGTCACAGGGGCCGGTGGCTACACCTTC
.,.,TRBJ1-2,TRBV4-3,CASSQDRWTDNYGYTF,TGCGCCAGCAGCCAAGATAGATGGACGGACAACTATGGCTACACCTTC
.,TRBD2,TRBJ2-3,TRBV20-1,CSASGGLGRRDTQYF,TGCAGTGCTAGCGGAGGACTAGGGCGCAGGGATACGCAGTATTTT
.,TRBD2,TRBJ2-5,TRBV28,CASSETSGRASYQETQYF,TGTGCCAGCAGTGAAACTAGCGGGAGGGCCTCGTACCAAGAGACCCAGTACTTC
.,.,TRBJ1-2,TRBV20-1,CSARGGGTGPGYTF,TGCAGTGCTAGAGGGGGGGGGACGGGGCCCGGCTACACCTTC
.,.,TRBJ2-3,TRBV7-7,CAGSLDGGTDTQYF,TGTGCTGGCAGCTTAGACGGCGGCACAGATACGCAGTATTTT
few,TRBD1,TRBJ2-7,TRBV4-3,CASSQASDRGHNYEQYF,TGCGCCAGCAGCCAAGCTTCAGACAGGGGGCACAACTACGAGCAGTACTTC
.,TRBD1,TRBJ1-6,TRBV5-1,CASSSTGINNSPLHF,TGCGCCAGCAGCTCGACAGGGATCAATAATTCACCCCTCCACTTT
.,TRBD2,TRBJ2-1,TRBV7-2,CASSSPNKRGGQIYNEQFF,TGTGCCAGCAGCTCCCCCAATAAGCGGGGGGGGCAGATCTACAATGAGCAGTTCTTC
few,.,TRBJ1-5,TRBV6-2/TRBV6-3,CASSYSKGRLGGNPQHF,TGTGCCAGCAGTTACTCCAAAGGACGATTGGGGGGGAATCCCCAGCATTTT
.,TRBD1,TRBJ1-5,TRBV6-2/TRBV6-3,CASSYHTGTGLSDRYQPQHF,TGTGCCAGCAGTTACCATACCGGGACAGGGTTATCCGACCGTTATCAGCCCCAGCATTTT
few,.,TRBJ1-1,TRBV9,CASSNVGVNTEAFF,TGTGCCAGCAGTAACGTCGGGGTGAACACTGAAGCTTTCTTT
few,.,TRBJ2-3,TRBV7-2,CASSLSRGGGDTQYF,TGTGCCAGCAGCTTATCCAGGGGGGGTGGAGATACGCAGTATTTT
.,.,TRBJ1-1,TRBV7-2,CASSWTDSNTEAFF,TGTGCCAGCAGCTGGACAGACTCCAACACTGAAGCTTTCTTT
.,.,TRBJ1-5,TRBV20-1,CSARDGAGNQPQHF,TGCAGTGCTAGAGATGGGGCAGGGAACCAGCCCCAGCATTTT
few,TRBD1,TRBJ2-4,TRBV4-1,CASSQVTGTASLAKNIQYF,TGCGCCAGCAGCCAAGTAACCGGGACAGCTAGTTTAGCCAAAAACATTCAGTACTTC
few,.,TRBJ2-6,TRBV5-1,CASSLALAGSGANVLTF,TGCGCCAGCAGCTTGGCACTAGCTGGCTCTGGGGCCAACGTCCTGACTTTC
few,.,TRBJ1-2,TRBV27,CASSSRAEGYGYTF,TGTGCCAGCAGTTCTCGCGCGGAGGGATATGGCTACACCTTC
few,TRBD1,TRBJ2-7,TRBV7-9,CASSSNPGQGAYEQYF,TGTGCCAGCAGCTCTAATCCGGGACAGGGCGCCTACGAGCAGTACTTC
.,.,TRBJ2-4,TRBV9,CASSPMTLGEQYF,TGTGCCAGCAGCCCCATGACTCTTGGTGAGCAGTACTTC
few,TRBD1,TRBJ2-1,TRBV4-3,CASSPSRLGTGQFF,TGCGCCAGCAGCCCCTCTCGGTTGGGGACAGGGCAGTTCTTC
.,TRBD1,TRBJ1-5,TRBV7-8,CASNQGAVSNQPQHF,TGTGCCAGCAACCAGGGGGCGGTAAGCAATCAGCCCCAGCATTTT
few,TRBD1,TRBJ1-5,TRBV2,CASSGQGASNQPQHF,TGTGCCAGCAGTGGACAGGGGGCGAGCAATCAGCCCCAGCATTTT
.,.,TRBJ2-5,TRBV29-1,CSDTQGTETQYF,TGCAGCGATACACAGGGCACAGAGACCCAGTACTTC
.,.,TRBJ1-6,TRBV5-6,CASRSLNSPLHF,TGTGCCAGCCGGTCTCTGAATTCACCCCTCCACTTT
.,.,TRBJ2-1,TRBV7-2,CASGGYGEDNEQFF,TGTGCCAGCGGGGGGTACGGGGAGGACAATGAGCAGTTCTTC
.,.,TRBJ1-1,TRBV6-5,CASSYVRETEAFF,TGTGCCAGCAGTTACGTGAGGGAAACTGAAGCTTTCTTT
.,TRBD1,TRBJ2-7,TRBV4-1,CASSLEPGQGGEQYF,TGCGCCAGCAGCCTAGAACCGGGACAGGGAGGGGAGCAGTACTTC
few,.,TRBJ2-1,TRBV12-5,CASGMPERYNEQFF,TGTGCTAGTGGTATGCCGGAGCGGTACAATGAGCAGTTCTTC
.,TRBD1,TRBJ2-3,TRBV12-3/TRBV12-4,CASSSTGGRDTQYF,TGTGCCAGCAGTTCGACAGGGGGCAGGGACACGCAGTATTTT
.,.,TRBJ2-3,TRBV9,CVSSVGGGAGTDTQYF,TGTGTCAGCAGCGTAGGCGGGGGCGCAGGCACAGATACGCAGTATTTT
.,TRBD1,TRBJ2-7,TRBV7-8,CASSLARDRGFHEQYF,TGTGCCAGCAGCTTAGCGCGGGACAGGGGTTTCCACGAGCAGTACTTC
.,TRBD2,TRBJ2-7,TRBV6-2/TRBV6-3,CASRVGLADIYEQHF,TGTGCCAGCAGGGTAGGACTAGCGGATATCTACGAGCAGCACTTC